This T cell receptor (beta chain) was captured in a study of cytomegalovirus exposure and HLA in healthy donors. Germline V lookup: CDR1 MGHDK, CDR2 SYGVNS. The CDR3 has 15 residues. V lost 3 bases and J lost 2, with 12 bases in between. Researchers ran the PCR with 60 Vbeta and 13 Jbeta primers. Assay used: immunoSEQ multiplex PCR; TCRdb lists only in-frame clones, some missing. This table has 110,000 to 150,000 clones, 65% to 85% appearing once. This sequence joins TRBV25-1 and TRBJ2-3; perhaps TRBD2 as D (5 bases). The receptor's source is a male donor in good health and CMV-seronegative. Sequencing was carried out using PBMCs. CDR3 in amino acids: CASSDFERLTDTQYF. DNA for the CDR3: TGTGCCAGCAGTGATTTCGAGCGGCTCACAGATACGCAGTATTTT.